Each of the 21 T cell receptor beta chains below was sequenced from the same sample in a study of T-cell reconstitution after alpha-beta-depleted transplantation in children. Unique molecular identifiers were incorporated when the TCRbeta library was constructed. Each CDR3 protein gets one entry after TCRdb re-called the PCR reads with MiXCR. The sample has hundreds of thousands of distinct CDR3 sequences, 10% to 15% seen once. The material was PBMCs, mostly from graft donor cells, obtained 360 days after TCRalphabeta/CD19-depleted stem cell transplant. The receptors were gathered from a male patient between 5 and 17 years old who had a stem cell transplant for acute myeloid leukemia, so the T cells may come from the graft donor.

The chain employs TRBV25-1 and TRBJ2-7, with 9 bases lining up with TRBD1. The germline CDR1 and CDR2 sequences are MGHDK and SYGVNS. The CDR3 loop spans 15 amino acids. J gave up 7 bases and V 3 bases, and 10 bases lay outside the gene matches. The chain's CDR3 is CASSDPNRGPGEQYF. The CDR3 DNA reads as TGTGCCAGCAGTGACCCTAACAGGGGGCCGGGTGAGCAGTACTTC.

DNA for the CDR3: TGCAGGGGGAGTGCTATCACAGATACGCAGTATTTT. Translating gives CRGSAITDTQYF. The chain links TRBV29-1 to TRBJ2-3, with a tentative D call TRBD2 (5 bases). The germline V gene has CDR1 SQVTM and CDR2 ANQGSEA. This CDR3 has 12 residues.

J is TRBJ2-7 and V is TRBV6-5; 9 bases match TRBD2. With 1 base clipped from V and 3 bases from J, the junction kept 16 bases outside the gene matches. CDR1 MNHEY and CDR2 SVGAGI come from the germline V gene. The CDR3 loop spans 19 amino acids. The CDR3 is CASSYWGAAGGRSFYEQYF. The CDR3 DNA sequence: TGTGCCAGCAGTTACTGGGGGGCGGCGGGAGGGCGGAGTTTCTACGAGCAGTACTTC.

This clonotype was detected a few times. The chain recombines TRBV5-5 with TRBJ2-7, with 13 bases lining up with TRBD2. Germline V gene data show CDR1 as SGHKS and CDR2 as YYEKEE (reference sequence). Germline trimming cut 4 bases from V and 4 bases from J; bases unmatched to any gene: 8. The CDR3 runs to 16 residues. As DNA, the CDR3 is TGTGCCAGCAGCGGGACTAGCGGGGTCCCAGGGTACGAGCAGTACTTC. Translated, it gives CASSGTSGVPGYEQYF.

This clonotype turned up a few times. The V and J genes are TRBV5-4 and TRBJ2-1, with 7 bases fitting TRBD2. Germline values: CDR1 SGHNT, CDR2 YYREEE (reference sequence). V trimming: 6 bases; J trimming: 7 bases; junction bases outside the gene matches: 16. The CDR3 is made up of 16 amino acids. The CDR3 nucleotides are TGTGCCAGCACCTTAAAAGGGGAGCGGGAAGAAAATGAGCAGTTCTTC. Residues: CASTLKGEREENEQFF. Drawing the rest from reference TRBV5-4 and TRBJ2-1, the complete variable domain is ETGVTQSPTHLIKTRGQQVTLRCSSQSGHNTVSWYQQALGQGPQFIFQYYREEENGRGNFPPRFSGLQFPNYSSELNVNALELDDSALYLCASTLKGEREENEQFFGPGTRLTVL.

The CDR3 nucleotides read TGCGCCAGCAGCCAAGACGGGTCCCACGAGCAGTACTTC. It encodes CASSQDGSHEQYF. The chain carries TRBV4-3 and TRBJ2-7; unclear D gene. Germline V gene sequence: CDR1 LGHNA, CDR2 YSLEER. The CDR3 length is 13 residues. Trimming pared 0 bases from V and 5 bases from J, leaving 8 bases between.

The CDR3 bases are TGTGCCAGCAGCCAGTCCCAATTCGATACGCAGTATTTT. The encoded protein is CASSQSQFDTQYF. The chain recombines TRBV14 with TRBJ2-3; D remains ambiguous. CDR3 size: 13 residues. V lost 3 bases to trimming and J lost 6 bases, with 10 bases between them. Germline lookup yields CDR1 SGHDN and CDR2 FVKESK.

The gene calls are TRBV28 and TRBJ1-2, with a tentative D call TRBD1 (5 bases). Per the germline V gene, CDR1 is MDHEN and CDR2 is SYDVKM. Between the trimmed V and J ends, which lost 5 bases and 4 bases, there was a span of 14 bases. The CDR3 loop spans 14 amino acids. CDR3 nucleotides: TGTGCCAGCAGTATGACAGCCTTCCCCTATGGCTACACCTTC. The encoded protein is CASSMTAFPYGYTF.

Details on this clonotype: One base away lies a much larger clone, so this may be a sequencing read error. The genes are TRBV12-3 or TRBV12-4 and TRBJ1-5; D is possibly TRBD1 (6 bases). The CDR3 covers 15 residues. CDR3 DNA: TGTGCCACCAGTTTAGCGGGGGGCGGGGGTCAGCCCCAGCATTTT. Its translation is CATSLAGGGGQPQHF.

This clonotype was detected a few times. V usage is TRBV6-2 or TRBV6-3 and J usage is TRBJ2-1; the D gene is possibly TRBD1 (5 bases). Germline CDR1 and CDR2: MNHEY and SVGEGT. This CDR3 has 10 amino acids. V was cut by 8 bases and J by 9 bases, with 8 bases left in between. CDR3 region: CASGRGEQFF. DNA for the CDR3: TGTGCCAGCGGTAGGGGTGAGCAGTTCTTC.

This rearrangement joins TRBV12-3 or TRBV12-4 to TRBJ2-7, with a tentative D call TRBD2 (6 bases). There are 15 residues in the CDR3. The germline V and J ends were trimmed by 5 bases and 4 bases, with 18 bases remaining between them. The CDR3 coding sequence is TGTGCCAGCAGTCCAGCGGGCCTCGCGCGTTACGAGCAGTACTTC. Encoded protein: CASSPAGLARYEQYF.

This clonotype was seen more than once but under ten times. The chain couples TRBV27 to TRBJ2-1; 14 bases are shared with TRBD2. Per germline, CDR1 MNHEY and CDR2 SMNVEV (reference sequence). Trimming removed 4 bases from V and 2 bases from J; junction bases left unmatched: 13. CDR3 length: 20 amino acids. CDR3 residues: CASSSKTGTSGRLAYNEQFF. CDR3 bases: TGTGCCAGCAGTTCAAAGACCGGGACTAGCGGGAGATTAGCCTACAATGAGCAGTTCTTC.

The V call is TRBV5-1, the J call TRBJ2-7; D possibly matches TRBD1 or TRBD2 (6 bases each). The CDR3 sequence is 16 residues long. CDR1 and CDR2 from the germline V gene are SGHRS and YFSETQ. V was clipped by 4 bases and J by 1 base, with 18 bases between them. CDR3 sequence (DNA): TGCGCCAGCAGCCGGGGACCGGGGGCCTCTTCCTACGAGCAGTACTTC. It codes for CASSRGPGASSYEQYF. Full variable domain (outside the CDR3, taken from reference TRBV5-1 and TRBJ2-7): KAGVTQTPRYLIKTRGQQVTLSCSPISGHRSVSWYQQTPGQGLQFLFEYFSETQRNKGNFPGRFSGRQFSNSRSEMNVSTLELGDSALYLCASSRGPGASSYEQYFGPGTRLTVT.

This clonotype has ten or more counts. The chain uses TRBV6-2 or TRBV6-3 and TRBJ2-3, with unresolved D. The germline V and J ends were trimmed by 7 bases and 7 bases, with 12 bases remaining between them. In germline, CDR1 is MNHEY, CDR2 SVGEGT. This CDR3 has 12 residues. Here the CDR3 DNA reads TGTGCCAGCACCGACTCGGCAAATACGCAGTATTTT. Its protein is CASTDSANTQYF.

This clonotype came up a few times. The chain couples TRBV25-1 to TRBJ2-5, with TRBD2 identical over 11 bases. This CDR3 spans 16 amino acids. Germline CDR1 is MGHDK and CDR2 is SYGVNS. V lost 4 bases, J lost 0 bases, and 4 bases stayed unmatched. CDR3 bases: TGTGCCAGCAGTGTGACTAGCGGGAAGTACCAAGAGACCCAGTACTTC. Its protein product is CASSVTSGKYQETQYF.

The rearrangement uses TRBV12-3 or TRBV12-4 and TRBJ2-1, with 7 bases matching TRBD2. The CDR3 is made up of 14 amino acids. Trimming removed 7 bases from V and 10 bases from J; junction bases left unmatched: 13. CDR3 region: CASTPGGLAVEQFF. CDR3 sequence (DNA): TGTGCCAGCACCCCAGGCGGGCTAGCGGTCGAGCAGTTCTTC.

This clonotype was found a few times. V is TRBV20-1 and J is TRBJ1-1; D remains ambiguous. The CDR3 loop spans 15 amino acids. Germline assignment: CDR1 DFQATT and CDR2 SNEGSKA (reference sequence). Trimming cost V 5 bases and J 2 bases, with 18 bases left between them. CDR3 sequence: CSAGDGGLANTEAFF. The CDR3 DNA follows: TGCAGTGCTGGCGACGGAGGGTTGGCAAACACTGAAGCTTTCTTT.

The chain employs TRBV3-1 and TRBJ2-1, with 10 bases matching TRBD2. V gave up 0 bases and J gave up 6 bases; unmatched junction bases: 14. CDR3 length: 19 amino acids. Per germline, CDR1 LGHDT and CDR2 YNNKEL (reference sequence). In nucleotides, the CDR3 is TGTGCCAGCAGCCAAGAATTTTCTAGCGGGAGTATGGCTGGCAATGAGCAGTTCTTC. This sequence encodes CASSQEFSSGSMAGNEQFF.

This clonotype has just a few counts. The genes are TRBV6-9 and TRBJ1-1; a weak D match, TRBD1 (6 bases). CDR1 and CDR2 (germline): MNHGY, SVAAGI. V was trimmed by 6 bases and J by 10 bases, leaving 12 bases between them. CDR3 length: 11 amino acids. The CDR3 spells CASSTGSGAFF. The CDR3, as DNA: TGTGCCAGCAGCACAGGGTCGGGAGCTTTCTTT.

The rearrangement joins TRBV18 to TRBJ2-5, with TRBD2 matching 8 bases. Germline-derived CDR1 and CDR2 are KGHSH and LQKENI. The J segment lost 3 bases and the V segment lost 4 bases, leaving 10 bases of the junction unmatched. CDR3 size: 16 residues. The CDR3 sequence is CASSLLTSGPEETQYF. CDR3 sequence (DNA): TGTGCCAGCTCACTCCTCACTAGCGGCCCAGAAGAGACCCAGTACTTC.

Many counts were recorded for this clonotype. The chain links TRBV28 to TRBJ2-2; D is undetermined. The germline gives CDR1 MDHEN, CDR2 SYDVKM. The CDR3 is made up of 18 amino acids. Trimming removed 7 bases at V and 4 bases at J, with 25 bases between. CDR3: CASTPGRFFWAPTGELFF. CDR3 bases: TGTGCCAGCACCCCGGGTCGGTTTTTCTGGGCGCCCACCGGGGAGCTGTTTTTT.